This T cell receptor (beta chain) derives from a study of blood T cell repertoires in COVID-19. Study overall: Samples taken during acute and convalescent COVID-19 were collected in the United States, Italy and Spain. Nucleic acid was either cDNA or gDNA, and it came from T cells, B-cell-depleted T cells, or PBMCs.

Trimming cost V 2 bases and J 2 bases; bases outside gene matches: 7. CDR1 and CDR2 from the germline V gene are LGHNA and YNFKEQ. CDR3 length: 17 residues. In the study's own analysis: Quantification of nucleated cells was approximated via reference gene primer amplification. Clones were read by immunoSEQ multiplex PCR, and TCRdb kept only the in-frame ones, dropping some. V, J and clone size were drawn from that table, and D and trimming were deduced from the DNA. Here the sample spans just over 30,000 clones, around 90% being singletons. The receptor's source is a middle-aged woman with active or convalescent COVID-19. The specimen was peripheral blood. V and J are TRBV4-2 and TRBJ2-3, with 10 bases that match TRBD2. CDR3 loop: CASSQIGLAAPTDTQYF. CDR3 bases: TGTGCCAGCAGCCAAATCGGACTAGCGGCCCCCACAGATACGCAGTATTTT.